These T cell receptor beta chains were read from a single sample in a study of T cell repertoires in cytomegalovirus infection. TCRdb re-analysed the reads in MiXCR, keeping a single row per CDR3 protein. This table holds about 20,000 distinct CDR3 sequences, about 39% found once. These receptors' antigens are unknown. Sequenced material: CD8+ T cells from cultured PBMCs, taken from culture after CMV antigen stimulation. All receptors derive from a human donor in good health (CMV status not recorded). Some clones in this sample may be carry-over from other donors' samples. CDR3s include the opening cysteine and the closing phenylalanine or tryptophan. Each record gives: D gene, J gene, clone size, V gene, CDR3 DNA, CDR3 protein. The D gene is left open where the match is weak. Clone size is not always given. Where it is, it says once, few, many or a class for expanded clones.

TRBD2 | TRBJ2-1 | few | TRBV19 | TGTGCCAGTAGTATGGAGCGGCTAGCGGGAGGTACCTACAATGAGCAGTTCTTC | CASSMERLAGGTYNEQFF
TRBD2 | TRBJ2-2 | many | TRBV6-2/TRBV6-3 | TGTGCCAGCAGTTACACTAGCGGGGGGGCGACGAGATCCGGGGAGCTGTTTTTT | CASSYTSGGATRSGELFF
NA | TRBJ2-1 | many | TRBV7-2 | TGTGCCAGCAGCCTACTAACTTCACCGGGAAATGAGCAGTTCTTC | CASSLLTSPGNEQFF
NA | TRBJ1-1 | NA | TRBV27 | TGTGCCAGCAGTCCGTTGTGGGTGAACACTGAAGCTTTCTTT | CASSPLWVNTEAFF
TRBD1 | TRBJ2-2 | few | TRBV5-8 | TGTGCCAGCAGCCGCGGACAGGGAATAATTACCGGGGAGCTGTTTTTT | CASSRGQGIITGELFF
TRBD1 | TRBJ2-7 | NA | TRBV7-9 | TGTGCCAGCAGCTTAAGGGGGGGACAGGGGGCGGACGAGCAGTACTTC | CASSLRGGQGADEQYF
NA | TRBJ2-7 | NA | TRBV27 | TGTGCCAGCAGTTTCAGGGCTAGCCACGAGCAGTACTTC | CASSFRASHEQYF
TRBD1 | TRBJ2-1 | NA | TRBV6-5 | TGTGCCAGCAGTTTTACCCTCAGGGGGCCGGATGAGCAGTTCTTC | CASSFTLRGPDEQFF
NA | TRBJ2-3 | NA | TRBV2 | TGTGCCAGCAGCGGGGGGCTTAGCACAGATACGCAGTATTTT | CASSGGLSTDTQYF
TRBD2 | TRBJ2-3 | NA | TRBV4-3 | TGCGCCAGCAGCCAAGCTGCTAGCGGGGGGCCCACAGATACGCAGTATTTT | CASSQAASGGPTDTQYF
NA | TRBJ2-7 | few | TRBV7-2 | TGTGCCAGCAGCCCACCGTCGGGCGAGCAGTACTTC | CASSPPSGEQYF
NA | TRBJ2-3 | few | TRBV12-3/TRBV12-4 | TGTGCCAGCAGTTTCAGCCTCACAGATACGCAGTATTTT | CASSFSLTDTQYF
NA | TRBJ2-7 | few | TRBV19 | TGTGCCAGTAGTATGCTAGCGAGACCCTACGAGCAGTACTTC | CASSMLARPYEQYF
NA | TRBJ2-1 | once | TRBV6-1 | TGTGCCAGCAGTGAAGCGCGAGTGGGGTCGTCCTACAATGAGCAGTTCTTC | CASSEARVGSSYNEQFF
TRBD1 | TRBJ2-1 | few | TRBV11-2 | TGTGCCAGCAGCTCGACAGGGAACCGAAATGAGCAGTTCTTC | CASSSTGNRNEQFF
NA | TRBJ1-1 | few | TRBV19 | TGTGCCAGTAGTATAGGCAGGGTGAACACTGAAGCTTTCTTT | CASSIGRVNTEAFF
NA | TRBJ1-6 | NA | TRBV20-1 | TGCAGTGCTAGAGACCAGGGCAGCTCCTATAATTCACCCCTCCACTTT | CSARDQGSSYNSPLHF
TRBD1 | TRBJ1-1 | NA | TRBV27 | TGTGCCAGCAGTACACGGACAGGGACTGAAGCTTTCTTT | CASSTRTGTEAFF
NA | TRBJ1-1 | once | TRBV4-3 | TGCGCCAGCAGCCAAGATCGAGGGGGGGGCTTGACTGAAGCTTTCTTT | CASSQDRGGGLTEAFF
TRBD1 | TRBJ2-3 | NA | TRBV7-6 | TGTGCCAGCAGCTGGAGGACAGGGCAAGATACGCAGTATTTT | CASSWRTGQDTQYF
NA | TRBJ2-1 | NA | TRBV9 | TGTGCCAGCAGCGTAGGGGGGAAGGATGAGCAGTTCTTC | CASSVGGKDEQFF
NA | TRBJ2-2 | NA | TRBV12-3/TRBV12-4 | TGTGCCAGCACTTTACTAGTGGTCGGGGAGCTGTTTTTT | CASTLLVVGELFF
NA | TRBJ1-1 | few | TRBV12-3/TRBV12-4 | TGTGCCAGCAGTTTAGCGCTAACCGAACTGCTGAACACTGAAGCTTTCTTT | CASSLALTELLNTEAFF
NA | TRBJ1-3 | few | TRBV11-2 | TGTGCCAGCAGCCGTGCTGGAGGGGGAAGGACTGGAAACACCATATATTTT | CASSRAGGGRTGNTIYF
TRBD2 | TRBJ2-1 | NA | TRBV12-3/TRBV12-4 | TGTGCCAGCAGCACCCCGGGGGGGTACAATGAGCAGTTCTTC | CASSTPGGYNEQFF
NA | TRBJ2-5 | NA | TRBV15 | TGTGCCACCAGCAGAGATCGCGGTAATACGAAGACCCAGTACTTC | CATSRDRGNTKTQYF
NA | TRBJ1-5 | NA | TRBV2 | TGTGCCAGCAGTGACGACAGCTACAATCAGCCCCAGCATTTT | CASSDDSYNQPQHF
NA | TRBJ1-5 | NA | TRBV6-1 | TGTGCCAGCAGTGGCCACCTGGGGGGGACACCTTATAGCAATCAGCCCCAGCATTTT | CASSGHLGGTPYSNQPQHF
TRBD1 | TRBJ2-3 | NA | TRBV6-5 | TGTGCCAGCGCGGACAGGGGGCGCGTAGATACGCAGTATTTT | CASADRGRVDTQYF
TRBD1 | TRBJ1-5 | NA | TRBV20-1 | TGCAGTGCTAGAGCTCGGGGACAGGGGCTTAGCAATCAGCCCCAGCATTTT | CSARARGQGLSNQPQHF
TRBD1 | TRBJ2-5 | NA | TRBV24-1 | TGTGCCACCAGTCCAGGGGGCGCCGGAGAGACCCAGTACTTC | CATSPGGAGETQYF
NA | TRBJ2-2 | NA | TRBV7-9 | TGTGCCAGCAGTTCCGGGACCCGGGGCACCGGGGAGCTGTTTTTT | CASSSGTRGTGELFF
NA | TRBJ1-5 | NA | TRBV19 | TGTGCCAGTAGTACCCGTTCGGGTAGCAATCAGCCCCAGCATTTT | CASSTRSGSNQPQHF
NA | TRBJ2-1 | NA | TRBV6-1 | TGTGCCAGCAGGGGTATCGGCGGGACGACCTACAATGAGCAGTTCTTC | CASRGIGGTTYNEQFF
NA | TRBJ2-1 | NA | TRBV7-3 | TGTGCCAGCAGCCCCGTGTTTGGTGAGCAGTTCTTC | CASSPVFGEQFF
NA | TRBJ1-3 | NA | TRBV4-1 | TGCGCCAGCAGCCGTACACAGCAAAACTCTGGAAACACCATATATTTT | CASSRTQQNSGNTIYF
NA | TRBJ1-6 | few | TRBV5-4 | TGTGCCAGCAGAACCGACGTGGGCGGCCCTAAGACTGATTTACACTTT | CASRTDVGGPKTDLHF
NA | TRBJ1-1 | NA | TRBV10-3 | TGTGCCATCAGTGACGGGCTTGAAGCTTTCTTT | CAISDGLEAFF
NA | TRBJ1-3 | NA | TRBV7-9 | TGTGCCAGCAGCTCAGCAGGGATCAGGACTGGAAACACCATATATTTT | CASSSAGIRTGNTIYF
NA | TRBJ1-1 | few | TRBV4-1 | TGCGCCAGCAGCCAAGAATGGGCAGAGAACACTGAAGCTTTCTTT | CASSQEWAENTEAFF
NA | TRBJ1-1 | few | TRBV6-2/TRBV6-3 | TGTGCCAGCAGTTACGGGGGGGGGGCATCGTCTGAAGCTTTCTTT | CASSYGGGASSEAFF
NA | TRBJ1-1 | few | TRBV11-2 | TGTGCCAGCAGCTTAATGGGGGGCACTGAAGCTTTCTTT | CASSLMGGTEAFF
TRBD1 | TRBJ2-4 | NA | TRBV12-3/TRBV12-4 | TGTGCCAGCAGGGGGACAGTGAACATTCAGTACTTC | CASRGTVNIQYF
NA | TRBJ2-2 | NA | TRBV4-1 | TGTGCCAGCAGCCAAGAGGACAGCGCGAACACCGGGGAGCTGTTTTTT | CASSQEDSANTGELFF
NA | TRBJ2-5 | NA | TRBV19 | TGTGCCAGTAGGGTGGACAGTTCCGTAAAAGAGACCCAGTACTTC | CASRVDSSVKETQYF
NA | TRBJ1-1 | NA | TRBV12-3/TRBV12-4 | TGTGCCAGCAGTAACGGACCGAAGAACACTGAAGCTTTCTTT | CASSNGPKNTEAFF
TRBD1 | TRBJ1-1 | NA | TRBV11-3 | TGTGCCAGCAGCCCACAGGACAGGCGCACTGAAGCTTTCTTT | CASSPQDRRTEAFF
TRBD2 | TRBJ2-5 | NA | TRBV11-2 | TGTGCCAGCAGCTTATTGGGGCTAGCGGAGACCCTGTACTTC | CASSLLGLAETLYF
TRBD1 | TRBJ2-2 | few | TRBV7-2 | TGTGCCAGCAGCGACAGGGTCGGCACCGGGGAGCTGTTTTTT | CASSDRVGTGELFF
TRBD1 | TRBJ1-4 | NA | TRBV25-1 | TGTGCCAGCAGTGCGACCCAGGGGGCGCGAGAAAAACTGTTTTTT | CASSATQGAREKLFF
NA | TRBJ1-6 | NA | TRBV27 | TGTGCCAGCAGGGGAAATCATAATTCACCCCTCCACTTT | CASRGNHNSPLHF
NA | TRBJ1-2 | few | TRBV7-2 | TGTGCCAGCACCCATCCGCAGGGAAAAGGCTATGGCTACACCTTC | CASTHPQGKGYGYTF
NA | TRBJ2-3 | NA | TRBV6-1 | TGTGCCAGCAGTGAAGGCGCCCTGGGGGGTTTTCCTAGGTTGGGGCAGTATTTT | CASSEGALGGFPRLGQYF
NA | TRBJ2-5 | few | TRBV7-2 | TGTGCCAGCAGCTCCCGCGGGTCTTGGGCAGAGACCCAGTACTTC | CASSSRGSWAETQYF
TRBD2 | TRBJ2-2 | NA | TRBV6-2/TRBV6-3 | TGTGCCAGCAATCGATTCGGGCCGGGGGGGACCGGGGAGCTGTTTTTT | CASNRFGPGGTGELFF
TRBD1 | TRBJ1-2 | few | TRBV7-2 | TGTGCCAGCAGCTTGACGGGACAGGCCCTCTTCTATGGCTACACCTTC | CASSLTGQALFYGYTF
NA | TRBJ2-5 | NA | TRBV5-4 | TGTGCCAGCACCCAAGGATTGGAGGAGACCCAGTACTTC | CASTQGLEETQYF
TRBD1 | TRBJ2-7 | NA | TRBV6-6 | TGTGCCACCTCCGGGACAGCCTCCTACGAGCAGTACTTC | CATSGTASYEQYF
NA | TRBJ1-4 | NA | TRBV6-4 | TGTGCCAGCAGCACCCCGGGACTGGGCTGGACTAATGAAAAACTGTTTTTT | CASSTPGLGWTNEKLFF